This passage covers 5 T cell receptor beta chains from one sample sequenced in a study of shared clonotypes between healthy human individuals. The repertoire was sequenced with immunoSEQ multiplex PCR; TCRdb's copy has only in-frame clones and lacks some. The repertoire holds over a million clones, with roughly 95% as singletons. Input material: naive CD4+ T cells sorted from blood. Subset specified: CD45RA+ positively selected. These receptor sequences come from a man under 40 in good health.

The chain couples TRBV18 to TRBJ2-1, with 12 positions matching TRBD2. The junction had 11 bases not matched to a gene; V was cut back by 5 bases and J by 0 bases. The length of the CDR3 is 19 residues. The germline gives CDR1 KGHSH, CDR2 LQKENI. CDR3 in amino acids: CASSLGLAGVLSSYNEQFF. The CDR3 DNA reads TGTGCCAGCTCATTGGGACTAGCGGGCGTCCTTAGCTCCTACAATGAGCAGTTCTTC. The complete variable domain, with remaining parts taken from reference TRBV18 and TRBJ2-1, reads NAGVMQNPRHLVRRRGQEARLRCSPMKGHSHVYWYRQLPEEGLKFMVYLQKENIIDESGMPKERFSAEFPKEGPSILRIQQVVRGDSAAYFCASSLGLAGVLSSYNEQFFGPGTRLTVL.

This clone appeared once. V is TRBV28 and J is TRBJ1-5; tentative D call: TRBD1 (6 bases). CDR1 is MDHEN, CDR2 SYDVKM, per germline. The CDR3 sequence is 14 residues long. Trimming cost V 6 bases and J 5 bases, with 14 bases left between them. In DNA, the CDR3 is TGTGCCAGCAGCCCGAGAAGGGGGGATCAGCCCCAGCATTTT. Translating it yields CASSPRRGDQPQHF.

The chain combines TRBV19 with TRBJ2-3, with a tentative D call TRBD2 (5 bases). Trimming took off 4 bases at V and 1 base at J, with 12 bases between the two ends. The CDR3 length is 15 residues. Germline assignment: CDR1 LNHDA and CDR2 SQIVND (reference sequence). The DNA of the CDR3 is TGTGCCAGTAGTAATTGGGAGTTTCGCACAGATACGCAGTATTTT. Protein sequence: CASSNWEFRTDTQYF.

The chain uses TRBV27 and TRBJ2-1; TRBD2 agrees at 9 bases. From germline, CDR1 is MNHEY and CDR2 SMNVEV (reference sequence). The CDR3 totals 14 residues. J gave up 16 bases and V 4 bases, and 14 bases lay outside the gene matches. The CDR3 loop reads CASSSATRREGLFF. CDR3 DNA: TGTGCCAGCAGTTCGGCCACCAGGCGGGAGGGCCTATTCTTC.

The chain combines TRBV5-1 with TRBJ2-2, with D uncertain. The CDR3 is 13 residues long. Germline-derived CDR1 and CDR2 are SGHRS and YFSETQ. V lost 9 bases, J lost 4 bases, and 13 bases lay in between. In DNA form, the CDR3 reads TGCGCCACCCAAAGAAGTGGCACCGGGGAGCTGTTTTTT. This encodes CATQRSGTGELFF. Based on the CDR3 plus reference TRBV5-1 and TRBJ2-2, the full variable domain is KAGVTQTPRYLIKTRGQQVTLSCSPISGHRSVSWYQQTPGQGLQFLFEYFSETQRNKGNFPGRFSGRQFSNSRSEMNVSTLELGDSALYLCATQRSGTGELFFGEGSRLTVL.